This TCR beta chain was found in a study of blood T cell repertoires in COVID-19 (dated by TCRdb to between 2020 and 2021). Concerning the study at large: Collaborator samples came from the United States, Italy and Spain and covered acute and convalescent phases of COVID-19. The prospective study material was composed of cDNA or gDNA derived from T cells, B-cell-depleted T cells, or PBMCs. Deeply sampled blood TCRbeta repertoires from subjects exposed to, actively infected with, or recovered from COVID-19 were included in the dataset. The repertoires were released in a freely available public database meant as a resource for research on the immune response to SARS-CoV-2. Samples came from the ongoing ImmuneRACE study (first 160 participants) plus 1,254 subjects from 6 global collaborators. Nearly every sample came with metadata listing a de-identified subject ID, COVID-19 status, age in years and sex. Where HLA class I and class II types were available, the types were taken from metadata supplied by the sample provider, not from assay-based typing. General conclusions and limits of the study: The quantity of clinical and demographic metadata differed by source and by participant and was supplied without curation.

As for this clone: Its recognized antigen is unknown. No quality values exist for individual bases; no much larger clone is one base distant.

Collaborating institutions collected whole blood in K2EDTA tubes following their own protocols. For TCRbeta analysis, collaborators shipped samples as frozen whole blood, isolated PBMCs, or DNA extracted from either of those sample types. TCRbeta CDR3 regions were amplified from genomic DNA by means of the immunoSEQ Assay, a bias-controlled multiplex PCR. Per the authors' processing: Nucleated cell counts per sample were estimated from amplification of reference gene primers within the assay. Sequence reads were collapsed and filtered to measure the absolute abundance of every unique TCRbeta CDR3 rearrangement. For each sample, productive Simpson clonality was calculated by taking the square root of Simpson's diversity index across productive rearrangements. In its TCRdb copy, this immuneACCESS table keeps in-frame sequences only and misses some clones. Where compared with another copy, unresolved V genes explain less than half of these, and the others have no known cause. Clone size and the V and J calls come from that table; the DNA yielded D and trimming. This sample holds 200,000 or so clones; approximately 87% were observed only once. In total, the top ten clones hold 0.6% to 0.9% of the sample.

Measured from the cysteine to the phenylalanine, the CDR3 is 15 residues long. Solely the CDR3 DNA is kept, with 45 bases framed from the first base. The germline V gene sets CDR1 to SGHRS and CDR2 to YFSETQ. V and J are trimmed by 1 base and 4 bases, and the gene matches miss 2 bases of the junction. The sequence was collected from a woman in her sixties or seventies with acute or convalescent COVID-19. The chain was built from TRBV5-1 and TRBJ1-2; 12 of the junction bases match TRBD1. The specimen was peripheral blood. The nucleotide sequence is TGCGCCAGCAGCTTGACGGGACAGGGGGCCTATGGCTACACCTTC. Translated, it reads CASSLTGQGAYGYTF.